Reported below is one T cell receptor beta chain. This sample stems from a study of blood T cell repertoires in COVID-19. Study background: The United States, Italy and Spain supplied acute and convalescent COVID-19 samples. T cells, B-cell-depleted T cells, or PBMCs provided the cDNA or gDNA that served as material.

Profiled with immunoSEQ multiplex PCR; TCRdb holds only in-frame clones, not every one. The data show 200,000 to 250,000 clones, with more than 70% seen just once and approximately 3.8% held by the top ten. This CDR3 has 14 residues. Per germline, CDR1 SGHDN and CDR2 FVKESK. Trimming removed 0 bases at V and 6 bases at J, with 6 bases between. The TCR was taken from an elderly woman with acute or convalescent COVID-19. The specimen sequenced was peripheral blood. This chain links TRBV14 with TRBJ1-6; D is perhaps TRBD1 (5 bases). The CDR3 region is CASSQETVNSPLHF. The CDR3 nucleotides are TGTGCCAGCAGCCAAGAGACAGTTAATTCACCCCTCCACTTT. The entire variable domain, with the rest obtained from reference TRBV14 and TRBJ1-6, is as follows: EAGVTQFPSHSVIEKGQTVTLRCDPISGHDNLYWYRRVMGKEIKFLLHFVKESKQDESGMPNNRFLAERTGGTYSTLKVQPAELEDSGVYFCASSQETVNSPLHFGNGTRLTVT.